The 5 T cell receptor beta chains below come from one sample, sequenced in a study of T cell repertoires in cytomegalovirus infection. MiXCR, run by TCRdb on the reads, gives a single entry per CDR3 protein. Of 85,000 to 120,000 distinct CDR3 sequences listed, 15% to 20% were seen once; the top ten hold 8% to 9.5%. The material sequenced was PBMCs. The receptors derive from a human donor in good health (CMV status not recorded). Some clones in this sample may be carry-over from other donors' samples.

This clonotype has a count of ten or more. The V and J genes are TRBV19 and TRBJ2-3; D is ambiguous. Trimming shortened V by 5 bases and J by 0 bases, and 9 bases separated the two germline ends. CDR3 length equals 14 residues. CDR1 and CDR2 (germline): LNHDA, SQIVND (reference sequence). This CDR3 reads CASSQQPSTDTQYF. For the CDR3, the DNA is TGTGCCAGTAGTCAACAGCCTAGCACAGATACGCAGTATTTT.

This clonotype appeared a few times. The chain is built from TRBV20-1 and TRBJ1-1, with D possibly TRBD1 on 5 matching bases. CDR1 is DFQATT and CDR2 is SNEGSKA in the germline V gene (reference sequence). The CDR3 has 13 residues. Trimming cost V 5 bases and J 5 bases, with 15 bases left between them. CDR3: CSAPGTEVTEAFF. CDR3 sequence (DNA): TGCAGTGCTCCTGGGACGGAGGTTACTGAAGCTTTCTTT.

This clonotype was picked up one time. V is TRBV28 and J is TRBJ2-1; 9 bases align to TRBD2. Unmatched junction bases numbered 7, after V lost 4 bases and J lost 0 bases. The CDR3 loop spans 17 amino acids. Per the germline V gene, CDR1 is MDHEN and CDR2 is SYDVKM. The chain's CDR3 is CASSSAGGPRSYNEQFF. In DNA, the CDR3 is TGTGCCAGCAGTTCAGCGGGGGGCCCCCGCTCCTACAATGAGCAGTTCTTC.

This clonotype occurred many times. V usage is TRBV7-2 and J usage is TRBJ1-1; 8 nucleotides line up with TRBD1. Trimming cost V 1 base and J 4 bases; bases outside gene matches: 11. Germline CDR1 and CDR2: SGHTA and FQGNSA. The length of the CDR3 is 17 residues. The chain's CDR3 is CASSLVTGGVFGTEAFF. The CDR3, as DNA: TGTGCCAGCAGCTTAGTTACAGGGGGGGTGTTTGGCACTGAAGCTTTCTTT.

This clonotype was found a few times. The rearrangement joins TRBV20-1 to TRBJ2-7; D gene ambiguous. CDR3 length: 14 residues. Between the trimmed V and J ends, which lost 3 bases and 5 bases, there was a span of 17 bases. Germline loops: CDR1 DFQATT, CDR2 SNEGSKA (reference sequence). CDR3 coding DNA: TGCAGTGCTAGTGGGCAGCCCTATCGAGACGAGCAGTACTTC. This codes for CSASGQPYRDEQYF.